What follows describes a single TCR beta chain. The source of the sample is a study of blood T cell repertoires in COVID-19. Turning to the study itself: Acute and convalescent COVID-19 specimens originated in the United States, Italy and Spain.

The repertoire was sequenced with immunoSEQ multiplex PCR; TCRdb's copy has only in-frame clones and lacks some. This table has around 340,000 clones, 80% to 90% appearing once. Sequencing input: peripheral blood. The origin of this receptor is a woman aged 60-70 years with COVID-19, enrolled during active disease.

The CDR3 sequence is CASSIGGATNEKLFF. CDR3 DNA: TGTGCCAGTAGTATAGGAGGAGCAACTAATGAAAAACTGTTTTTT. This sequence joins TRBV19 and TRBJ1-4; D is ambiguous. CDR3 size: 15 residues. Trimming cost V 1 base and J 0 bases, with 6 bases left between them. Germline CDR1 LNHDA, CDR2 SQIVND (reference sequence).